One sample yielded the 16 T cell receptor beta chains listed below, sequenced in a study of blood T cell repertoires in COVID-19. Clones were read by immunoSEQ multiplex PCR, and TCRdb kept only the in-frame ones, dropping some. The data hold just over 300,000 clones, with approximately 90% observed a single time. Sequencing input: peripheral blood. The receptors here all came from a man aged 18 to 29 with active or convalescent COVID-19.

V gene TRBV5-1 combines with J gene TRBJ2-2, with TRBD2 matching over 10 bases. V trimming: 1 base; J trimming: 3 bases; junction bases outside the gene matches: 3. The germline V gene encodes CDR1 SGHRS and CDR2 YFSETQ. This CDR3 has 16 residues. CDR3 protein: CASSLTSGTHTGELFF. CDR3 sequence (DNA): TGCGCCAGCAGCTTGACTAGCGGGACCCACACCGGGGAGCTGTTTTTT.

This clone appeared a few times. The rearrangement links TRBV7-9 to TRBJ2-1; no clear D gene. Germline values: CDR1 SEHNR, CDR2 FQNEAQ (reference sequence). This CDR3 region has 13 residues. The V end was cut by 3 bases, the J end by 6 bases, with 9 bases between. CDR3 nucleotide sequence: TGTGCCAGCAGCTTGTATCGAGGCAATGAGCAGTTCTTC. Its protein is CASSLYRGNEQFF.

This clone has just a few counts. This sequence joins TRBV27 and TRBJ2-7, with 10 bases identical to TRBD2. After removal of 6 bases from V and 7 bases from J, the junction contained 15 bases not matched to a gene. Germline V gene lookup returns CDR1 MNHEY and CDR2 SMNVEV (reference sequence). This CDR3 is 16 amino acids long. The CDR3 DNA reads as TGTGCCAGCAGACCCGATAGCGGGAGGCCCCTCGGGGAGCAGTACTTC. This encodes CASRPDSGRPLGEQYF.

The chain carries TRBV25-1 and TRBJ1-4, with D perhaps TRBD1 (6 bases). Trimming cost V 3 bases and J 7 bases, with 12 bases left between them. Germline-derived CDR1 and CDR2 are MGHDK and SYGVNS. The CDR3 runs to 14 residues. The CDR3 sequence: CASSDSGGIEKLFF. As DNA, the CDR3 is TGTGCCAGCAGTGATTCTGGGGGCATTGAAAAACTGTTTTTT.

V is TRBV13 and J is TRBJ1-1; D unresolved. Trimming cost V 5 bases and J 1 base, with 11 bases left between them. This CDR3 region has 14 residues. Germline V gene lookup returns CDR1 PRHDT and CDR2 FYEKMQ (reference sequence). This chain's CDR3 is CASSPGVRNTEAFF. CDR3 nucleotides: TGTGCCAGCAGCCCGGGAGTAAGGAACACTGAAGCTTTCTTT.

V usage is TRBV15 and J usage is TRBJ1-2; 7 nucleotides align to TRBD1. Germline V gene data show CDR1 as LNHNV and CDR2 as YYDKDF (reference sequence). The trim removed 6 bases at V and 5 bases at J, leaving 6 bases unmatched. The CDR3 has 13 residues. For the CDR3, the DNA is TGTGCCACCAGGACAGGGACGCAGTATGGCTACACCTTC. Its translation: CATRTGTQYGYTF.

This chain uses TRBV29-1 with TRBJ2-7; a possible D gene is TRBD1 (6 bases). From germline, CDR1 is SQVTM and CDR2 ANQGSEA. The CDR3 contains 13 residues. V was trimmed by 6 bases and J by 7 bases, leaving 19 bases between them. The CDR3 reads CSVGNRYREEQYF. In nucleotides, the CDR3 is TGCAGCGTCGGCAACCGGTACAGGGAGGAGCAGTACTTC.

This chain uses TRBV6-5 with TRBJ1-6; tentatively, D is TRBD1 (6 bases). The V gene lost 8 bases and the J gene lost 1 base, with 9 bases spanning the gap. Germline CDR1 reads MNHEY; CDR2 reads SVGAGI. The length of the CDR3 is 14 residues. The CDR3 nucleotides read TGTGCCAGCGGGGGCAGGTCCTATAATTCACCCCTCCACTTT. Its translation: CASGGRSYNSPLHF.

This clone was seen only once. This chain uses TRBV6-5 with TRBJ2-7, with 10 bases that match TRBD1. The CDR3 runs 15 residues. V shed 2 bases and J 0 bases; nucleotides not matched to a gene: 1. Per germline, CDR1 MNHEY and CDR2 SVGAGI. CDR3 protein: CASSYGTGVSYEQYF. The CDR3 DNA follows: TGTGCCAGCAGTTACGGGACAGGGGTCTCCTACGAGCAGTACTTC.

The count of this clone is one. V gene TRBV2 combines with J gene TRBJ1-2, with a weak D call TRBD1 (6 bases). Trimming left V 5 bases short and J 2 bases short, with 12 bases between. The CDR3 length is 14 residues. Germline CDR1 SNHLY, CDR2 FYNNEI. The CDR3 loop reads CASSRQELNYGYTF. The CDR3 region has the DNA TGTGCCAGCAGTCGACAGGAGCTCAACTATGGCTACACCTTC.

This clone appeared once. The CDR3 region is CASSYDLTNYNEQFF. The CDR3 DNA reads as TGTGCCAGCAGCTATGATTTGACTAACTACAATGAGCAGTTCTTC. The chain couples TRBV11-2 to TRBJ2-1, with TRBD2 as a possible D gene (5 bases). CDR1 and CDR2 from the germline V gene are SGHAT and FQNNGV. V was clipped by 4 bases and J by 3 bases, with 13 bases between them. CDR3 length equals 15 residues.

The chain combines TRBV21-1 with TRBJ1-1; TRBD1, the table's D call, lacks a check against the DNA. TRBV21-1 is marked as a pseudogene. The CDR3 length is 15 residues. DNA for the CDR3: TGTGCCAGCAGCATCCCGGGACAGGGGAACACTGAAGCTTTCTTT. This sequence encodes CASSIPGQGNTEAFF.

The rearrangement links TRBV5-1 to TRBJ2-7; the D gene is possibly TRBD1 (7 bases). The germline CDR1 and CDR2 sequences are SGHRS and YFSETQ. The CDR3 runs to 12 residues. V shed 7 bases and J shed 4 bases, with 12 bases lying between them. In nucleotides, the CDR3 is TGCGCCAGCGGACTACAGGGGTACGAGCAGTACTTC. Its protein is CASGLQGYEQYF.

V gene TRBV13 combines with J gene TRBJ2-2, with a tentative D call TRBD1 (6 bases). The CDR3 contains 14 residues. Germline loops: CDR1 PRHDT, CDR2 FYEKMQ (reference sequence). V shed 4 bases and J shed 8 bases, with 14 bases lying between them. The CDR3 loop is CASSWSQGIGELFF. CDR3 nucleotides: TGTGCCAGCAGCTGGTCCCAGGGGATTGGGGAGCTGTTTTTT.

The chain couples TRBV7-9 to TRBJ1-1, with D possibly being TRBD1 (6 bases). The CDR3 covers 14 residues. V was shortened by 0 bases and J by 13 bases, with 18 bases between the two germline ends. Per the germline V gene, CDR1 is SEHNR and CDR2 is FQNEAQ (reference sequence). The CDR3 loop reads CASSLAGAGAEVFF. The CDR3 nucleotides are TGTGCCAGCAGCTTAGCGGGGGCAGGGGCAGAGGTTTTCTTT.

This clone was detected once. V gene TRBV18 combines with J gene TRBJ2-3; D gene ambiguous. Germline V gene data show CDR1 as KGHSH and CDR2 as LQKENI. V lost 3 bases to trimming and J lost 5 bases, with 9 bases between them. The CDR3 covers 13 residues. CDR3 coding DNA: TGTGCCAGCTCACCTGTCTCTGTAGATACGCAGTATTTT. This sequence encodes CASSPVSVDTQYF.